The source of this TCR beta chain is a study of cytomegalovirus exposure and HLA in healthy donors. Comments on this clone: Its target is not known.

The data were produced by immunoSEQ multiplex PCR, yet TCRdb's version contains in-frame clones alone and is incomplete. This table holds about 240,000 clones, 80% to 90% found once. Notes on the study in general: The classifier reportedly diagnosed cytomegalovirus status with high specificity and sensitivity. A few chains linked to CMV were shown in vitro to be specific for CMV antigens. The study labeled fewer than 200 TCR beta chains cytomegalovirus-associated.

CDR1 and CDR2 from the germline V gene are SNHLY and FYNNEI. The CDR3 extends over 12 amino acids. V lost 4 bases and J 10 bases, leaving 11 bases between the germline ends. The receptor comes from a man aged 18 to 35 in good health and CMV-seronegative. The chain carries TRBV2 and TRBJ2-1; D is ambiguous. The sequencing sample was made of PBMCs. The CDR3 DNA follows: TGTGCCAGCAGTGGGAGTACCCGAGAGCAGTTCTTC. Translation gives CASSGSTREQFF.